Below, 14 T cell receptor beta chains from the same sample are listed, as sequenced in a study of radiotherapy plus CTLA-4 blockade in lung cancer. The method was immunoSEQ multiplex PCR; TCRdb's version includes in-frame clones alone and lacks a portion of them. The sample consists of about 82,000 clones, roughly 78% of them appearing once. This material consisted of peripheral blood, taken from a patient treated with radiotherapy plus ipilimumab. Receptors were obtained from a human donor with non-small cell lung cancer that progressed on radiotherapy plus ipilimumab.

The V call is TRBV10-2, the J call TRBJ1-3; D call uncertain. V was shortened by 4 bases and J by 0 bases, with 7 bases between the two germline ends. This CDR3 spans 14 amino acids. Germline-derived CDR1 and CDR2 are WSHSY and SAAADI. CDR3 sequence: CASSVKGSGNTIYF. The CDR3 nucleotides read TGCGCCAGCAGTGTTAAGGGCTCTGGAAACACCATATATTTT.

The chain links TRBV27 to TRBJ2-6; D is undetermined. Trimming took 3 bases from V and 2 from J, leaving 5 bases between them. The CDR3 extends over 14 amino acids. Looked up from germline, CDR1 is MNHEY and CDR2 is SMNVEV (reference sequence). This chain's CDR3 is CASSFTAGANVLTF. The DNA of the CDR3 is TGTGCCAGCAGTTTTACGGCTGGGGCCAACGTCCTGACTTTC.

This chain joins TRBV6-1 and TRBJ2-2, with TRBD1 identical over 12 bases. V lost 4 bases and J lost 2; bases outside the gene matches: 2. Germline assignment: CDR1 MNHNS and CDR2 SASEGT. This CDR3 comprises 16 residues. CDR3 DNA: TGTGCCAGCAGTGCCGGGACAGGGGGCAACACCGGGGAGCTGTTTTTT. It specifies CASSAGTGGNTGELFF.

V gene TRBV6-1 combines with J gene TRBJ2-5, with 13 bases matching TRBD2. The J call may be mistaken, given a closer DNA end match to TRBJ2-7. CDR1 is MNHNS and CDR2 is SASEGT in the germline V gene. The CDR3 is 14 amino acids. In nucleotides, the CDR3 is TGTGCCAGCAGCTGGACTAGCGGGAGCTACGAGCAGTACTTC. Protein sequence: CASSWTSGSYEQYF.

The chain combines TRBV30 with TRBJ1-6; TRBD1 agrees at 7 bases. The germline V gene encodes CDR1 GTSNPN and CDR2 SVGIG (reference sequence). The CDR3 is 15 amino acids. With 4 bases clipped from V and 5 bases from J, the junction kept 8 bases outside the gene matches. DNA for the CDR3: TGTGCCTGGATAGGACAGGACTATGATAATTCACCCCTCCACTTT. Amino acid sequence: CAWIGQDYDNSPLHF.

This clone appeared once. The chain is built from TRBV6-6 and TRBJ1-5; D unresolved. Trimming removed 5 bases at V and 8 bases at J, with 4 bases between. Germline V gene sequence: CDR1 MNHNY, CDR2 SVGAGI (reference sequence). The CDR3 contains 10 residues. CDR3 sequence (DNA): TGTGCCAGCAGTGTGGAGCCCCAGCATTTT. Its translation is CASSVEPQHF.

A single count supports this clone. This chain joins TRBV4-1 and TRBJ1-2; D gene unclear. The CDR3 totals 15 residues. Germline CDR1 MGHRA, CDR2 YSYEKL. The V gene lost 0 bases and the J gene lost 8 bases, with 16 bases spanning the gap. The CDR3 bases are TGCGCCAGCAGCCAAGATTTGGCAGGTCGACTCGGCTACACCTTC. Translated: CASSQDLAGRLGYTF.

This sequence joins TRBV29-1 and TRBJ2-3, with 14 bases identical to TRBD2. Germline CDR1 and CDR2: SQVTM and ANQGSEA. The CDR3 extends over 16 amino acids. V dropped 5 bases and J dropped 1; count of bases not matched to a gene: 5. CDR3 DNA: TGCAGCGTTCGAGGGACTAGCGGGGGTCGCACAGATACGCAGTATTTT. This codes for CSVRGTSGGRTDTQYF.

The chain joins TRBV4-2 to TRBJ2-6, with a possible D match to TRBD1 (9 bases). Per the germline V gene, CDR1 is LGHNA and CDR2 is YNFKEQ. The CDR3 runs to 21 residues. V was cut by 1 base and J by 0 bases, with 22 bases left in between. As DNA, the CDR3 is TGTGCCAGCAGCCAAGCCCCCCTTGGGACAGGGACTAGCTCTGGGGCCAACGTCCTGACTTTC. Its translation: CASSQAPLGTGTSSGANVLTF.

The chain recombines TRBV28 with TRBJ2-5; TRBD1 matches at 7 bases. V lost 8 bases to trimming and J lost 7 bases; unmatched junction nucleotides: 16. CDR3 length equals 15 residues. Germline values: CDR1 MDHEN, CDR2 SYDVKM. The CDR3 region is CASGRDREIGGTQYF. The CDR3 nucleotides are TGTGCCAGCGGACGAGACAGGGAGATAGGGGGGACCCAGTACTTC.

The chain joins TRBV28 to TRBJ1-1; D is perhaps TRBD1 (6 bases). CDR1 is MDHEN, CDR2 SYDVKM, per germline. The V end was cut by 5 bases, the J end by 11 bases, with 24 bases between. The CDR3 contains 15 residues. The CDR3 loop is CASSPPNRASWRAFF. The CDR3, as DNA: TGTGCCAGCAGTCCACCGAACAGGGCCTCTTGGCGGGCTTTCTTT.

J is TRBJ1-2 and V is TRBV11-2; TRBD1 matches at 10 bases. V trimming: 5 bases; J trimming: 8 bases; junction bases outside the gene matches: 5. The CDR3 runs 13 residues. Looked up from germline, CDR1 is SGHAT and CDR2 is FQNNGV. CDR3 amino acids: CASSPGTGDGYTF. The CDR3, as DNA: TGTGCCAGCAGCCCCGGGACAGGGGACGGCTACACCTTC.

The chain employs TRBV21-1 and TRBJ2-3. TRBV21-1 is classified as a pseudogene. The CDR3 runs 13 residues. The CDR3 reads CASSKLRRYTQYF. The CDR3 DNA is TGTGCCAGCAGCAAATTGAGACGGTATACGCAGTATTTT.

This chain connects TRBV18 to TRBJ1-1; no clear D. Germline-derived CDR1 and CDR2 are KGHSH and LQKENI. This CDR3 is built from 14 residues. Trimming pared 3 bases from V and 1 base from J, leaving 9 bases between. CDR3 DNA: TGTGCCAGCTCACCGGGAGCTCAGAACACTGAAGCTTTCTTT. Its protein product is CASSPGAQNTEAFF.